These T cell receptor beta chains were read from a single sample in a study of shared clonotypes between healthy human individuals. Only in-frame clones appear in the TCRdb table, and some are missing; sequencing was by immunoSEQ multiplex PCR. The sample carries around 1.1 million clones, around 78% recorded once. Specimen: memory CD4+ T cells from PBMCs. The receptors were sampled from a man younger than 35 in good health. Some clones in this sample may be carry-over from other donors' samples. The CDR3 runs from the conserved cysteine through the conserved F or W. The D gene is left open where the match is weak. Some rows have no size entry. The others give once, few or many, or a class for an expanded clone.

>-|TRBV29-1|TRBJ2-3|15|-
TGCAGCGTTTCCGGGACATCGGGTGGTCAGGATACGCAGTATTTT
CSVSGTSGGQDTQYF
>-|TRBV4-2|TRBJ2-5|16|-
TGTGCCAGCAGCCAAGGTCTCGGGAGACTACAAGAGACCCAGTACTTC
CASSQGLGRLQETQYF
>-|TRBV28|TRBJ2-5|12|TRBD2
TGTGCCAGCAGTCGGGAGGCGGGGAGCCAGTACTTC
CASSREAGSQYF
>-|TRBV2|TRBJ1-1|12|-
TGTGCCAGCAGTGTGTGGGTCGCTGAAGCTTTCTTT
CASSVWVAEAFF
>-|TRBV5-1|TRBJ2-2|15|TRBD1
TGCGCCAGCAGCGCCGGGACAGGGAGGACCGGGGAGCTGTTTTTT
CASSAGTGRTGELFF
>many|TRBV30|TRBJ1-4|10|-
TGTGCCTGGATTGGTGAAAAACTGTTTTTT
CAWIGEKLFF
>once|TRBV18|TRBJ2-1|16|-
TGTGCCAGCTCACCAAGTCCTGATAGCTCCTACAATGAGCAGTTCTTC
CASSPSPDSSYNEQFF
>-|TRBV5-1|TRBJ2-3|17|-
TGCGCCAGCAGCTCCGAGATAAAAGGGGGGAGCACAGATACGCAGTATTTT
CASSSEIKGGSTDTQYF
>-|TRBV5-1|TRBJ1-5|15|TRBD1
TGCGCCAGCAGCTTATCCGGGACAGGGGGTCAGCCCCAGCATTTT
CASSLSGTGGQPQHF
>-|TRBV19|TRBJ2-7|15|-
TGTGCCAGTAGTATAGGGCACCCATCGAACTACGAGCAGTACTTC
CASSIGHPSNYEQYF
>-|TRBV5-5|TRBJ1-5|17|TRBD1
TGTGCCAGCAGCGTGCAACAGGGGGCGGCTAGGTATGAGCCCCAGCATTTT
CASSVQQGAARYEPQHF
>-|TRBV30|TRBJ2-1|14|TRBD2
TGTGCCTGGAGTAGGACTAGCGGGGTGAATGAGCAGTTCTTC
CAWSRTSGVNEQFF
>-|TRBV28|TRBJ1-1|13|-
TGTGCCAGCAGTACCGGGACACCTATTGAAGCTTTCTTT
CASSTGTPIEAFF
>once|TRBV28|TRBJ2-6|14|-
TGTGCCAGCAGTTCATTTGCTGGGGCCAACGTCCTGACTTTC
CASSSFAGANVLTF
>many|TRBV9|TRBJ2-2|14|-
TGTGCCAGCCCTCGGAGGGCCGGTACCGGGGAGCTGTTTTTT
CASPRRAGTGELFF
>few|TRBV27|TRBJ1-2|15|-
TGTGCCAGCAGTGCCTGGGACGGCCGGAACTATGGCTACACCTTC
CASSAWDGRNYGYTF
>few|TRBV28|TRBJ2-7|14|TRBD1
TGTGCCAGCAGCACTGCACAGGGGGTCTACGAGCAGTACTTC
CASSTAQGVYEQYF
>-|TRBV2|TRBJ1-2|12|-
TGTGCCAGCAGTGAAGAAACGAGAGGCTACACCTTC
CASSEETRGYTF
>-|TRBV19|TRBJ1-1|14|-
TGTGCCAGTAGGTGGCCTGGCATGAACACTGAAGCTTTCTTT
CASRWPGMNTEAFF
>-|TRBV15|TRBJ1-4|10|-
TGTGCAGCGGGGGATGAAAAACTGTTTTTT
CAAGDEKLFF
>-|TRBV9|TRBJ2-6|15|-
TGTGCCAGCAGCGTCACGGGATCTGGGGCCAACGTCCTGACTTTC
CASSVTGSGANVLTF
>-|TRBV6-5|TRBJ2-3|12|-
TGTGCCAGCAGTTACTCCCCAGATACGCAGTATTTT
CASSYSPDTQYF
>-|TRBV7-9|TRBJ2-1|16|TRBD2
TGTGCCAGCAGCTTAGGAGCGGGAGGGGCGCCCAATGAGCAGTTCTTC
CASSLGAGGAPNEQFF
>-|TRBV9|TRBJ2-7|14|-
TGTGCCAGCAGCGCTCCTAGCACACCCTACGAGCAGTACTTC
CASSAPSTPYEQYF
>-|TRBV19|TRBJ1-1|11|-
TGTGCCAGTAGTACATACACTGAAGCTTTCTTT
CASSTYTEAFF
>-|TRBV28|TRBJ1-5|15|-
TGTGCCAGCAGGTATTCCGGGGGCGTCAATCAGCCCCAGCATTTT
CASRYSGGVNQPQHF
>-|TRBV2|TRBJ2-2|13|-
TGTGCCAGCACGGGGCCTAACACCGGGGAGCTGTTTTTT
CASTGPNTGELFF
>-|TRBV6-1|TRBJ2-1|14|-
TGTGCCAGCAGTGAGGGGGCGATGACGGGTGAGCAGTTCTTC
CASSEGAMTGEQFF
>-|TRBV28|TRBJ1-2|18|-
TGTGCCAGCAGCTCCCTGGCCAGGGTAAAGTGGAGTAACTATGGCTACACCTTC
CASSSLARVKWSNYGYTF
>-|TRBV29-1|TRBJ2-7|20|-
TGCAGCGTTGAAGCCTGGGCAGAGGCGGGTACCCGACAGAGCTCCTACGAGCAGTACTTC
CSVEAWAEAGTRQSSYEQYF
>-|TRBV29-1|TRBJ2-2|14|-
TGCAGCGTTCTCACTGGGGGGAGCACCGGGGAGCTGTTTTTT
CSVLTGGSTGELFF
>-|TRBV25-1|TRBJ1-2|12|TRBD1
TGTGCCAGCAGTGGACAGGGTGTTGGCTACACCTTC
CASSGQGVGYTF
>-|TRBV7-9|TRBJ2-3|11|-
TGTGCCACGAAAGGCACAGATACGCAGTATTTT
CATKGTDTQYF
>-|TRBV7-9|TRBJ2-1|16|TRBD2
TGTGCCAGCAGCGTAGGACTAGCGGGAGGGAACAGTGAGCAGTTCTTC
CASSVGLAGGNSEQFF
>-|TRBV19|TRBJ2-2|16|TRBD2
TGTGCCAGTAGTATATGGGACTACCACAACACCGGGGAGCTGTTTTTT
CASSIWDYHNTGELFF
>-|TRBV5-8|TRBJ1-1|14|-
TGTGCCAGCAGCTTGGGACGACGGAGGACTGAAGCTTTCTTT
CASSLGRRRTEAFF
>-|TRBV7-2|TRBJ2-7|15|-
TGTGCCAGCAGCTTAGGGGGGGCTCAGAACTACGAGCAGTACTTC
CASSLGGAQNYEQYF
>-|TRBV28|TRBJ2-2|11|-
TGTGCCAGCAGCGAGGAGGGGGAGCTGTTTTTT
CASSEEGELFF
>few|TRBV10-3|TRBJ2-7|13|-
TGTGCCGCAATCGGCGGTGGGTCCTACGAGCAGTACTTC
CAAIGGGSYEQYF
>-|TRBV7-6|TRBJ2-1|14|-
TGTGCCAGCAGCTTAGCCGACTTGTACAATGAGCAGTTCTTC
CASSLADLYNEQFF
>-|TRBV30|TRBJ1-1|18|TRBD1
TGTGCCTGGAGTGTCCCCCGACGACAGGGGGCTTCGCACACTGAAGCTTTCTTT
CAWSVPRRQGASHTEAFF
>-|TRBV7-9|TRBJ2-7|15|TRBD1
TGTGCCAGCAGCTTAGGGACAGGGGAAGGCCACGAGCAGTACTTC
CASSLGTGEGHEQYF